The entry below gives a single T cell receptor beta chain sequence along with its context. Some clones are missing from TCRdb's copy, which holds only in-frame ones; the method was immunoSEQ multiplex PCR. The sample yields 55,000 to 70,000 clones, roughly 84% seen once. This entry belongs to a study of OX40 agonist ivuxolimab in advanced cancers. Across the whole study: Allowance was made for prior anti-PD-1, anti-PD-L1 or anti-CTLA-4 therapy, and roughly 40% had some.

The V gene end was trimmed by 3 bases and the J gene end by 4 bases; junction bases not matched to a gene: 15. This CDR3 region has 18 residues. Per the germline V gene, CDR1 is SGHRS and CDR2 is YFSETQ. This chain links TRBV5-1 with TRBJ2-3; 9 bases align to TRBD1. This TCR derives from an adult with an advanced solid tumor such as melanoma, head and neck, liver or kidney cancer. The material was CD4+ or CD8+ T cells sorted from blood, obtained in a trial of the OX40 agonist ivuxolimab. The chain's CDR3 is CASSSPGTGFLLADTQYF. In nucleotides, the CDR3 is TGCGCCAGCAGCTCCCCCGGGACAGGGTTTCTTCTGGCAGATACGCAGTATTTT. Complete variable domain (other parts from reference TRBV5-1 and TRBJ2-3): KAGVTQTPRYLIKTRGQQVTLSCSPISGHRSVSWYQQTPGQGLQFLFEYFSETQRNKGNFPGRFSGRQFSNSRSEMNVSTLELGDSALYLCASSSPGTGFLLADTQYFGPGTRLTVL.